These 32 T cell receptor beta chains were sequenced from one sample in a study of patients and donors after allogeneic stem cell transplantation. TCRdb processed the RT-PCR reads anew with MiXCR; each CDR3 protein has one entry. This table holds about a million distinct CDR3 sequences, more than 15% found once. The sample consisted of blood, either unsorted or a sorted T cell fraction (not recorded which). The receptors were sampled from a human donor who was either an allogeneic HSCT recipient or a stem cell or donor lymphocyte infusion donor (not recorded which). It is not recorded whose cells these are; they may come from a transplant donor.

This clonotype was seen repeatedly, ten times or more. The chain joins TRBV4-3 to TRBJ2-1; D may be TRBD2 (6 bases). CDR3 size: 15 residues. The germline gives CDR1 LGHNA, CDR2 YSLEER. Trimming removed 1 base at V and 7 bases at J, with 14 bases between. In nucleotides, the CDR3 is TGCGCCAGCAGCCAAGTAGGAGGGGCGGCTAATGAGCAGTTCTTC. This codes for CASSQVGGAANEQFF.

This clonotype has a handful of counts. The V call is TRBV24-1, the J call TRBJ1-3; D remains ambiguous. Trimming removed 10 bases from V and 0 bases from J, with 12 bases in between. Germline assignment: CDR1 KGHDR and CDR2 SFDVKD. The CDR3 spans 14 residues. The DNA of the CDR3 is TGTGCCACGAGCGAAGGGCTCTCTGGAAACACCATATATTTT. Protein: CATSEGLSGNTIYF.

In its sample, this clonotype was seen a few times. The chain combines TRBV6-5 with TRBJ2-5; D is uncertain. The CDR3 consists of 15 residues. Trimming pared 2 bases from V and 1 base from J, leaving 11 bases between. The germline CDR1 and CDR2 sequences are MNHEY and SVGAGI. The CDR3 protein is CASSYLYRAQETQYF. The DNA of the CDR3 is TGTGCCAGCAGTTACCTGTATAGGGCCCAAGAGACCCAGTACTTC.

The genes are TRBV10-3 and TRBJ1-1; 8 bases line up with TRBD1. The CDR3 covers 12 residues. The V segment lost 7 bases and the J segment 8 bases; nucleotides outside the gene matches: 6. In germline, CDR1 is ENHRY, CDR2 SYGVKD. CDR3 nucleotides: TGTGCCATCAAAGGACAGGGACCAGAAGCTTTCTTT. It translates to CAIKGQGPEAFF.

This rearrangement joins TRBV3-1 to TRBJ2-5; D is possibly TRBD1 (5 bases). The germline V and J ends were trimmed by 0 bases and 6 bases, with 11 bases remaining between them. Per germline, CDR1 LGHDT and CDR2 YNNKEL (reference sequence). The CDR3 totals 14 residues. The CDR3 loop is CASSQDVAGKTQYF. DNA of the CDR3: TGTGCCAGCAGCCAAGACGTGGCAGGGAAGACCCAGTACTTC.

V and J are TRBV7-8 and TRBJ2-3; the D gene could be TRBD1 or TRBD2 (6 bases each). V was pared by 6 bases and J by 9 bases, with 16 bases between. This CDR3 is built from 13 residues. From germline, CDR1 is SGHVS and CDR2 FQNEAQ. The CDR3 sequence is CASSGGGRITQYF. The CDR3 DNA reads TGTGCCAGCAGTGGAGGGGGGCGCATAACGCAGTATTTT.

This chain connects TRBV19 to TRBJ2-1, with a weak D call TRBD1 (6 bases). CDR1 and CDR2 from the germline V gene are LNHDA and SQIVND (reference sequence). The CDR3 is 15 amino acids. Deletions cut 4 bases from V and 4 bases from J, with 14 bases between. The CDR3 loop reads CASSTTGTRYNEQFF. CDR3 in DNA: TGTGCCAGTAGTACGACCGGGACACGATACAATGAGCAGTTCTTC.

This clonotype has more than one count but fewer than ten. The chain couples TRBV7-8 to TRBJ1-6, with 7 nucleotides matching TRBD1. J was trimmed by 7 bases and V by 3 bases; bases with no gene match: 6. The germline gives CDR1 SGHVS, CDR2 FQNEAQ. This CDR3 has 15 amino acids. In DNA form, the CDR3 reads TGTGCCAGCAGCTTCCACAGGGGTGAGAATTCACCCCTCCACTTT. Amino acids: CASSFHRGENSPLHF.

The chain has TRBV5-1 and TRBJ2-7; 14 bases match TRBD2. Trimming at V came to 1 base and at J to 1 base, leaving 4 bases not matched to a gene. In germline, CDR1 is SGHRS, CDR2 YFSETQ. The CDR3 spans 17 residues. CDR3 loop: CASSLKGLAGASYEQYF. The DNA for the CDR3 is TGCGCCAGCAGCTTGAAGGGACTAGCGGGAGCATCCTACGAGCAGTACTTC.

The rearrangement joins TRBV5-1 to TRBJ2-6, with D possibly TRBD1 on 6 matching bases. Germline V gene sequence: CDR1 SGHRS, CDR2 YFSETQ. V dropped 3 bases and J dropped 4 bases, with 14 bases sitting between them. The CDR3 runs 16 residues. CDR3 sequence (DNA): TGCGCCAGCAGCTACAACAACAGGGACGGGGCCAACGTCCTGACTTTC. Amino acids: CASSYNNRDGANVLTF.

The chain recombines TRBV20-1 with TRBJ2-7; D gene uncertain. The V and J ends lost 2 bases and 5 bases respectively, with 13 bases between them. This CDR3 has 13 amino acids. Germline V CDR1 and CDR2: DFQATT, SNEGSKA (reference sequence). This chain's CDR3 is CSARRPPADEQYF. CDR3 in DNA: TGCAGTGCTAGACGCCCCCCCGCGGACGAGCAGTACTTC.

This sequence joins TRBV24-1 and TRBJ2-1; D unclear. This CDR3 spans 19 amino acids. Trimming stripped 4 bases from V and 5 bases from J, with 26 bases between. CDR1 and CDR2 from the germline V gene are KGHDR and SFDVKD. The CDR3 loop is CATSETRVYGRRGDNEQFF. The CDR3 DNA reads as TGTGCCACCAGTGAGACCCGGGTTTACGGACGGAGAGGCGACAATGAGCAGTTCTTC.

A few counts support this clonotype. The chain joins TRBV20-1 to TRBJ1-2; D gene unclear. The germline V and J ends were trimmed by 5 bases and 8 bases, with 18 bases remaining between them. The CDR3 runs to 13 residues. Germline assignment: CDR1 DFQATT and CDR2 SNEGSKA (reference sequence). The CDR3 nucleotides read TGCAGTGCTCGGAGCAGAAATATAAAGGGCTACACCTTC. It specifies CSARSRNIKGYTF.

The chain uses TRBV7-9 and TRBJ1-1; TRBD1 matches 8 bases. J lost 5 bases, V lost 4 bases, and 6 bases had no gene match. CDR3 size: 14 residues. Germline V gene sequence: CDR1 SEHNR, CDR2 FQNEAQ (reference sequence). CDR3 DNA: TGTGCCAGCAGCTACGGACAGGGACGAACTGAAGCTTTCTTT. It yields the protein CASSYGQGRTEAFF.

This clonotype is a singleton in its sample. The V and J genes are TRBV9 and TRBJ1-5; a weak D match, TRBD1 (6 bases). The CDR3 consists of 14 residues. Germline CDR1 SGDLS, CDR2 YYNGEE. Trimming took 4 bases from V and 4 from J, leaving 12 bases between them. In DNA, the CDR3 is TGTGCCAGCAGCCTTCGGACAGAAAATCAGCCCCAGCATTTT. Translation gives CASSLRTENQPQHF.

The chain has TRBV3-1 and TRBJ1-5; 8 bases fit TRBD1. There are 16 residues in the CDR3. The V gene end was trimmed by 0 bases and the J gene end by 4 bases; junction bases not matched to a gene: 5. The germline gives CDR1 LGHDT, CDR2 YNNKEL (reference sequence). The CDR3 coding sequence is TGTGCCAGCAGCCAAGATCAGACAGGGGTTAATCAGCCCCAGCATTTT. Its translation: CASSQDQTGVNQPQHF.

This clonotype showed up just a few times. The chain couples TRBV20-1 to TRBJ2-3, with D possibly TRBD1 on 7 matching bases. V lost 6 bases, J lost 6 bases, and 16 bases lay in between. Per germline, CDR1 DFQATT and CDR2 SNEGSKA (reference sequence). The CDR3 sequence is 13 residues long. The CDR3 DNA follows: TGCAGTGCCAGGGGGGCTGGGGTCGATACGCAGTATTTT. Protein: CSARGAGVDTQYF.

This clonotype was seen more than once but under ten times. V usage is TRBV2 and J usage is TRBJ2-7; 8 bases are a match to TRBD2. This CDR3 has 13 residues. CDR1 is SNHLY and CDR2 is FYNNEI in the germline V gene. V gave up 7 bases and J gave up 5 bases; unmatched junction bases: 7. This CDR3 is CASMIWREDEQYF. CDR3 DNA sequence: TGTGCCAGCATGATCTGGCGGGAGGACGAGCAGTACTTC.

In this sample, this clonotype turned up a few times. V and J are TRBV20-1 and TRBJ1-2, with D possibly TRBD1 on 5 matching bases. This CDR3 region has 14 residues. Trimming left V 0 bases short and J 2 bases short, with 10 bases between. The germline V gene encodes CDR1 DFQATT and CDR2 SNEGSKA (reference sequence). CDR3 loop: CSARDPKGNYGYTF. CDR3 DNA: TGCAGTGCTAGAGATCCGAAGGGGAACTATGGCTACACCTTC.

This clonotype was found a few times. CDR3 amino acids: CASSYTGLFFGEQYF. In DNA, the CDR3 is TGTGCCAGCAGTTATACAGGGCTTTTTTTCGGCGAGCAGTACTTC. The chain links TRBV28 to TRBJ2-7; D possibly corresponds to TRBD1 (6 bases). Germline V gene sequence: CDR1 MDHEN, CDR2 SYDVKM. CDR3 length: 15 residues. Trimming took off 4 bases at V and 6 bases at J, with 19 bases between the two ends.

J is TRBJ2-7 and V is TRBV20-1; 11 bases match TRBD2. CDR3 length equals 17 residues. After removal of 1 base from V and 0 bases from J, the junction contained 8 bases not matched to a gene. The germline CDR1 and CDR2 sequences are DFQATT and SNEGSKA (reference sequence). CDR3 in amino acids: CSARAPSGRRNSYEQYF. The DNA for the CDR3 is TGCAGTGCTAGAGCTCCTAGCGGGAGGCGTAACTCCTACGAGCAGTACTTC.

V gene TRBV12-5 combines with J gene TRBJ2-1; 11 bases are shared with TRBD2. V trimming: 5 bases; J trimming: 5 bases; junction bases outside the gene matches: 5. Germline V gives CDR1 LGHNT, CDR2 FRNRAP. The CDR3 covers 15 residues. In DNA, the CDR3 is TGTGCTAGTGGTCCGGGGACTAGCGGCGACAATGAGCAGTTCTTC. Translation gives CASGPGTSGDNEQFF.

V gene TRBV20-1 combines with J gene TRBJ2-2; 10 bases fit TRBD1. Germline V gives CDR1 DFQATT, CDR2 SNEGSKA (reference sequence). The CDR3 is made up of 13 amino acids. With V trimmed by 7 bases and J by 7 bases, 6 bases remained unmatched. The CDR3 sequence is CSVRQGAIGELFF. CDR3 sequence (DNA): TGCAGTGTAAGACAGGGGGCCATCGGGGAGCTGTTTTTT.

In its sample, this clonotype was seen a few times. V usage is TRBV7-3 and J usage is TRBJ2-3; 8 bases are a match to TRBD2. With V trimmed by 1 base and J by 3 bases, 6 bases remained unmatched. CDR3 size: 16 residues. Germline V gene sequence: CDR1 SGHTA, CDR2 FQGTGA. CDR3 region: CASSLSGGPLTDTQYF. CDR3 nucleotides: TGTGCCAGCAGCTTAAGCGGGGGGCCCCTGACAGATACGCAGTATTTT.

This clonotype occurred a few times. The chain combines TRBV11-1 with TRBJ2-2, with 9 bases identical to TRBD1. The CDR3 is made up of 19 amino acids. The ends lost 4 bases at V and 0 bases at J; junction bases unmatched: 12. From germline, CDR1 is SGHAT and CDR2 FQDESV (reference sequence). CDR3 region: CASSSSDRGVPANTGELFF. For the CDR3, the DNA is TGTGCCAGCAGCTCCTCAGACAGGGGGGTACCCGCGAACACCGGGGAGCTGTTTTTT.

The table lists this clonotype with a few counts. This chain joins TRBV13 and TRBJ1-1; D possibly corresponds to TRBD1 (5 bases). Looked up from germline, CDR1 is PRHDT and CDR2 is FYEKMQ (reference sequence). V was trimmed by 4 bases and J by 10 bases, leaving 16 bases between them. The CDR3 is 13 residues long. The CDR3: CASSWSGDVGAFF. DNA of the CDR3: TGTGCCAGCAGCTGGTCGGGGGATGTCGGAGCTTTCTTT. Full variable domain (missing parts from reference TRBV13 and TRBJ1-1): AAGVIQSPRHLIKEKRETATLKCYPIPRHDTVYWYQQGPGQDPQFLISFYEKMQSDKGSIPDRFSAQQFSDYHSELNMSSLELGDSALYFCASSWSGDVGAFFGQGTRLTVV.

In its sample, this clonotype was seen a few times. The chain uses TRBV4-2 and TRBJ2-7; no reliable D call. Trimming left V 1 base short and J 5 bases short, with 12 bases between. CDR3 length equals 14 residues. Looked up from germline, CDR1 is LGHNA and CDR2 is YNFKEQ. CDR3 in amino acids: CASSQAEQFHEQYF. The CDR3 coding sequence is TGTGCCAGCAGCCAAGCAGAACAGTTCCACGAGCAGTACTTC.

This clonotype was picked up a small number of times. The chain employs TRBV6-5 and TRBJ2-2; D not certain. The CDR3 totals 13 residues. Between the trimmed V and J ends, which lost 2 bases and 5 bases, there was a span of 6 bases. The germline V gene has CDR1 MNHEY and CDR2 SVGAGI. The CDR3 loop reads CASSYLRTGELFF. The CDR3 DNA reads TGTGCCAGCAGTTACCTGAGGACCGGGGAGCTGTTTTTT.

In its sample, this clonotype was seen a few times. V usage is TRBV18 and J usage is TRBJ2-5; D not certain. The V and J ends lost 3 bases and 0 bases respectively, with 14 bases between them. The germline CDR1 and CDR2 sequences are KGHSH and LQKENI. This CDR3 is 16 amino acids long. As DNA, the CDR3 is TGTGCCAGCTCACCGGCGTTTGGACGGTACCAAGAGACCCAGTACTTC. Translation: CASSPAFGRYQETQYF. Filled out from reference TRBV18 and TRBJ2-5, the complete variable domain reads NAGVMQNPRHLVRRRGQEARLRCSPMKGHSHVYWYRQLPEEGLKFMVYLQKENIIDESGMPKERFSAEFPKEGPSILRIQQVVRGDSAAYFCASSPAFGRYQETQYFGPGTRLLVL.

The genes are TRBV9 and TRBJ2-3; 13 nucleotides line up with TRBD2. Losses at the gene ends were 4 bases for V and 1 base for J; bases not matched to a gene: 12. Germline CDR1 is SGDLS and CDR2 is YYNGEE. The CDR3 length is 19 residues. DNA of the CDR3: TGTGCCAGCAGCCACGCCCGGCGACTAGCGGGGGGCGGCACAGATACGCAGTATTTT. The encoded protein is CASSHARRLAGGGTDTQYF.

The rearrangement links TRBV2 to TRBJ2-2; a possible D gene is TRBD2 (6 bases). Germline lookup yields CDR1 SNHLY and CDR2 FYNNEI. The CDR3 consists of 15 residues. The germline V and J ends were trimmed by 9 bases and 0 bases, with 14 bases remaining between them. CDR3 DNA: TGTGCCAGTAGAGTAGCGGCCTCGAACACCGGGGAGCTGTTTTTT. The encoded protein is CASRVAASNTGELFF.

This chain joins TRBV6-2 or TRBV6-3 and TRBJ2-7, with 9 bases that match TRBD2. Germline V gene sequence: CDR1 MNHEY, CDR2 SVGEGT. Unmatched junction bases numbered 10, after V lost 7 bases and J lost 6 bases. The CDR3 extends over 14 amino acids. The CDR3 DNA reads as TGTGCCAGCAACCCGACTAGCGGATCCGCCGAGCAGTACTTC. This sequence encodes CASNPTSGSAEQYF.